This TCR beta chain was identified in a study of blood T cell repertoires in COVID-19. This table comes from immunoSEQ multiplex PCR, and its TCRdb copy is limited to in-frame clones, with some not included. This table holds about 260,000 clones, roughly 90% found once. Recovery meant two consecutive negative NP/OP PCR tests, professional clearance, or resolved symptoms. V was cut by 2 bases and J by 11 bases, with 16 bases left in between. Germline assignment: CDR1 SGHRS and CDR2 YFSETQ. This CDR3 is 13 amino acids long. The chain carries TRBV5-1 and TRBJ1-1; no clear D. The sample comprised PBMCs or T cells enriched from blood (not recorded which). The receptor was isolated from a woman between 50 and 59 years old who had recovered from COVID-19. This CDR3 reads CASSFDTPKVAFF. CDR3 bases: TGCGCCAGCAGCTTCGACACCCCGAAAGTCGCTTTCTTT.